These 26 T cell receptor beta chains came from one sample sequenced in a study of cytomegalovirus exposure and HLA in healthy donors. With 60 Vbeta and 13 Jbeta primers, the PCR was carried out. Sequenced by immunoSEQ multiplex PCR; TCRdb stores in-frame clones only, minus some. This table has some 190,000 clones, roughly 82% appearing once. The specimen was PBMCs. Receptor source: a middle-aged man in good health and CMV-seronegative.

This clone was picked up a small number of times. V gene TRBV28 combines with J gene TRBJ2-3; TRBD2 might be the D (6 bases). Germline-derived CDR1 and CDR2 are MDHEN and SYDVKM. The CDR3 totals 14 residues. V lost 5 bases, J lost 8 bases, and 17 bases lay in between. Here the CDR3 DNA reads TGTGCCAGCAGTCTCATACGACTAGGCCGTACGCAGTATTTT. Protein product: CASSLIRLGRTQYF.

As DNA, the CDR3 is TGTGCCAGCAGCTCGCGGATAAGCGGGAGGTACAATGAGCAGTTCTTC. It codes for CASSSRISGRYNEQFF. This chain links TRBV5-6 with TRBJ2-1, with 9 bases fitting TRBD2. Germline V lookup: CDR1 SGHDT, CDR2 YYEEEE. With 3 bases clipped from V and 4 bases from J, the junction kept 8 bases outside the gene matches. The length of the CDR3 is 16 residues.

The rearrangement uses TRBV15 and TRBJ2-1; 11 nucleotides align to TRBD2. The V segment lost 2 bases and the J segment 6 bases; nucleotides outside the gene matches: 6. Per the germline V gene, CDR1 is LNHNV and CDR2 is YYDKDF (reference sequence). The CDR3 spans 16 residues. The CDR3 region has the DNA TGTGCCACCAGCAGACCTCTAGCGGGGGGAACCAATGAGCAGTTCTTC. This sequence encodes CATSRPLAGGTNEQFF.

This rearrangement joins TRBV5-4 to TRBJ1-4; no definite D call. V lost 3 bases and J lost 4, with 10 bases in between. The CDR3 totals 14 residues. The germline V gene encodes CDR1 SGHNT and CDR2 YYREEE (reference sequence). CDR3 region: CASSYDTFNEKLFF. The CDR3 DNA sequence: TGTGCCAGCAGCTACGACACCTTTAATGAAAAACTGTTTTTT.

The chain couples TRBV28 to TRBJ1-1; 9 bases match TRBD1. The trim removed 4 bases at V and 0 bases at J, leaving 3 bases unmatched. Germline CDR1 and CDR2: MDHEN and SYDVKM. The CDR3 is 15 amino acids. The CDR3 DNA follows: TGTGCCAGCAGTTCATACAGGGGGCTGAACACTGAAGCTTTCTTT. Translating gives CASSSYRGLNTEAFF.

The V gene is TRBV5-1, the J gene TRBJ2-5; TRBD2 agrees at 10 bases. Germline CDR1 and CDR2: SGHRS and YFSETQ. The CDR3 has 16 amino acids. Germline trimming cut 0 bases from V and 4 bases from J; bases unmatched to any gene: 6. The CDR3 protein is CASSLAPSGGVETQYF. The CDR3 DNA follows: TGCGCCAGCAGCTTGGCTCCTAGCGGGGGTGTAGAGACCCAGTACTTC. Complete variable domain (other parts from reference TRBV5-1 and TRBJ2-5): KAGVTQTPRYLIKTRGQQVTLSCSPISGHRSVSWYQQTPGQGLQFLFEYFSETQRNKGNFPGRFSGRQFSNSRSEMNVSTLELGDSALYLCASSLAPSGGVETQYFGPGTRLLVL.

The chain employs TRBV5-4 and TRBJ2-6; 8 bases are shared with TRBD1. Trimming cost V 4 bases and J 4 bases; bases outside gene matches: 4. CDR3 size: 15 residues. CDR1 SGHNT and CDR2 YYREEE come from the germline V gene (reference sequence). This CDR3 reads CASSAQGAGANVLTF. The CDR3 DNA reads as TGTGCCAGCAGCGCTCAGGGGGCCGGGGCCAACGTCCTGACTTTC.

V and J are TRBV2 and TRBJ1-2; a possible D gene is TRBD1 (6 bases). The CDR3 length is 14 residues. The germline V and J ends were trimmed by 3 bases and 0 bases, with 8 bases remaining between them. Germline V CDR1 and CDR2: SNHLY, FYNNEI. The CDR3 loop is CASSEDSPNYGYTF. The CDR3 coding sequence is TGTGCCAGCAGTGAGGACAGCCCTAACTATGGCTACACCTTC.

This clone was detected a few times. The CDR3 reads CASRLTGERNSPLHF. As DNA, the CDR3 is TGTGCCAGCAGGCTGACAGGGGAACGGAATTCACCCCTCCACTTT. The chain is built from TRBV6-1 and TRBJ1-6, with 8 bases lining up with TRBD1. The ends lost 6 bases at V and 7 bases at J; junction bases unmatched: 8. Germline V gene sequence: CDR1 MNHNS, CDR2 SASEGT. The CDR3 consists of 15 residues.

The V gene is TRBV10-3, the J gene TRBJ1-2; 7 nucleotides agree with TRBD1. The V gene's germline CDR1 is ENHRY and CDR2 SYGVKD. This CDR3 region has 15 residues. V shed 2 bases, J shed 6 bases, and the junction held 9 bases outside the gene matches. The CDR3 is CAISERQGRWDGYTF. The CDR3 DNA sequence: TGTGCCATCAGTGAGAGACAGGGAAGATGGGATGGCTACACCTTC.

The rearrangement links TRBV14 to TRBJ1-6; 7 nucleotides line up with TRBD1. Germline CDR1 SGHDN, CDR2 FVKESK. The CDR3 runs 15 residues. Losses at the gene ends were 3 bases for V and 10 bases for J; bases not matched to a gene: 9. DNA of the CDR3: TGTGCCAGCAGCCATCTCAGACAGGGAATCTCACCCCTCCACTTT. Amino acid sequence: CASSHLRQGISPLHF.

The CDR3 loop is CSALKDRANTEAFF. CDR3 coding DNA: TGCAGCGCCCTAAAGGACAGGGCGAACACTGAAGCTTTCTTT. V and J are TRBV29-1 and TRBJ1-1; 8 nucleotides line up with TRBD1. The CDR3 is 14 residues long. V dropped 7 bases and J dropped 1; count of bases not matched to a gene: 8. CDR1 SQVTM and CDR2 ANQGSEA come from the germline V gene. Supplemented by reference TRBV29-1 and TRBJ1-1, the full variable domain reads SAVISQKPSRDICQRGTSLTIQCQVDSQVTMMFWYRQQPGQSLTLIATANQGSEATYESGFVIDKFPISRPNLTFSTLTVSNMSPEDSSIYLCSALKDRANTEAFFGQGTRLTVV.

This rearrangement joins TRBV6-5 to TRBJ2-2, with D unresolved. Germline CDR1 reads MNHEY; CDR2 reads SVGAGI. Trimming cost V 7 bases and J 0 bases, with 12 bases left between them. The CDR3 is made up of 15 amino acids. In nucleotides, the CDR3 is TGTGCCAGCACCGGGTCATTAGCGAACACCGGGGAGCTGTTTTTT. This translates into CASTGSLANTGELFF.

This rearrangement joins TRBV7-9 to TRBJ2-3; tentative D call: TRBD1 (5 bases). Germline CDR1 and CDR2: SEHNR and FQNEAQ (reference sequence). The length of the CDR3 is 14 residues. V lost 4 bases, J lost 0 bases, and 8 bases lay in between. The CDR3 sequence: CASSSPGSTDTQYF. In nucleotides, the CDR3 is TGTGCCAGCAGCTCTCCAGGGAGCACAGATACGCAGTATTTT.

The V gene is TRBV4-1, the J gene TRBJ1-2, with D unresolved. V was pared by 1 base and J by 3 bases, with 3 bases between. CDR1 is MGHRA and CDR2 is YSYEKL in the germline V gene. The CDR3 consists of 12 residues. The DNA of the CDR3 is TGCGCCAGCAGCCAAGCGGACTATGGCTACACCTTC. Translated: CASSQADYGYTF.

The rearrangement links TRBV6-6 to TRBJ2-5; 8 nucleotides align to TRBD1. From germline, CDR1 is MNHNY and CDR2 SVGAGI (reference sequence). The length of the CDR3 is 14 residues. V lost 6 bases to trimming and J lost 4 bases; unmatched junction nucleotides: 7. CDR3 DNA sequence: TGTGCCAGCAGAACGCCTGGACAGGGAGAGACCCAGTACTTC. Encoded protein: CASRTPGQGETQYF.

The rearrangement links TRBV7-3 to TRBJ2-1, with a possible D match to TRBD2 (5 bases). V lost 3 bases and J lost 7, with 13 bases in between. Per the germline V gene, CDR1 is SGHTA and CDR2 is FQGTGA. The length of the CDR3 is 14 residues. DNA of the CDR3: TGTGCCAGCAGCTTGACGGGAACCACTAATGAGCAGTTCTTC. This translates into CASSLTGTTNEQFF.

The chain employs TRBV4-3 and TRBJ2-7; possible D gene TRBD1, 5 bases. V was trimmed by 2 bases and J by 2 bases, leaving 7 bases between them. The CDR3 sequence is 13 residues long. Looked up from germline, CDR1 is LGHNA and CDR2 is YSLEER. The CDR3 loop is CASSQRQPYEQYF. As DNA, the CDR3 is TGCGCCAGCAGCCAAAGACAGCCCTACGAGCAGTACTTC.

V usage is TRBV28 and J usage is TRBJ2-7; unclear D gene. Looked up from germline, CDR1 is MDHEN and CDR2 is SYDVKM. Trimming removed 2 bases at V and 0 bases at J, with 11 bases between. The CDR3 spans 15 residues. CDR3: CASSLVGSSSYEQYF. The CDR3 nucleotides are TGTGCCAGCAGTTTAGTAGGTTCTAGCTCCTACGAGCAGTACTTC.

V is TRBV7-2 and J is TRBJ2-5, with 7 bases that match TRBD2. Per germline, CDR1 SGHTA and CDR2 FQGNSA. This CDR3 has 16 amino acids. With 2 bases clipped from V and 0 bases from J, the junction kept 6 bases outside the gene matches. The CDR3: CASSLIPSGHQETQYF. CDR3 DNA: TGTGCCAGCAGCTTAATCCCTAGCGGCCACCAAGAGACCCAGTACTTC.

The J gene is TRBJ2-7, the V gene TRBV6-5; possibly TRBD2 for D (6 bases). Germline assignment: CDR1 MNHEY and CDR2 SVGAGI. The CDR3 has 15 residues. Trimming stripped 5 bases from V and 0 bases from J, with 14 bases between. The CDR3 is CASSPPSVHSYEQYF. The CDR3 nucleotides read TGTGCCAGCAGTCCTCCTAGCGTTCACTCCTACGAGCAGTACTTC.

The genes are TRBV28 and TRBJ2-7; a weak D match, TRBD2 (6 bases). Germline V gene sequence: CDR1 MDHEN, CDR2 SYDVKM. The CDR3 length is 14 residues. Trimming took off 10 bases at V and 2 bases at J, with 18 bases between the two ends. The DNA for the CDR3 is TGTGCCATGACGGCGGGGTCTAGGACCTACGAGCAGTACTTC. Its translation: CAMTAGSRTYEQYF.

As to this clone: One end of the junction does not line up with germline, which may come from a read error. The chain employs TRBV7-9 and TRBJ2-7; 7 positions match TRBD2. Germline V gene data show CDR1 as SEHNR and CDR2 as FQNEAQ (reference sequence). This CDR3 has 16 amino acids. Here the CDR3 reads CSSSSTQRRGSYEQYF. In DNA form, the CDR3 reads TGTTCCAGCAGCTCCACACAGAGGCGGGGGAGCTACGAGCAGTACTTC.

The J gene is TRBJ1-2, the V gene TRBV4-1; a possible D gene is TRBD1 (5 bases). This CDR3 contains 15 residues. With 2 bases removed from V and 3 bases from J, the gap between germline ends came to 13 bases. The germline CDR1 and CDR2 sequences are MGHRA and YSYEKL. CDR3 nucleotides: TGCGCCAGCAGCCAAATTTCAGGGAAGGACTATGGCTACACCTTC. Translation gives CASSQISGKDYGYTF.

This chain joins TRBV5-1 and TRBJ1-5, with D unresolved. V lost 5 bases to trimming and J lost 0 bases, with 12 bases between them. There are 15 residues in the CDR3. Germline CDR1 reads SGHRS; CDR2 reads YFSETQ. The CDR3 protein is CASSEGGNSNQPQHF. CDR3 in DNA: TGCGCCAGCAGTGAGGGAGGGAATAGCAATCAGCCCCAGCATTTT.

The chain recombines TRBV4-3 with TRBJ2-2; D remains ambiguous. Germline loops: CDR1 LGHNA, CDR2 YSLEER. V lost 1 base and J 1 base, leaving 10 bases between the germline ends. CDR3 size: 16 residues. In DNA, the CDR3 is TGCGCCAGCAGCCAAGTGCGGTCCCAGAACACCGGGGAGCTGTTTTTT. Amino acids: CASSQVRSQNTGELFF.